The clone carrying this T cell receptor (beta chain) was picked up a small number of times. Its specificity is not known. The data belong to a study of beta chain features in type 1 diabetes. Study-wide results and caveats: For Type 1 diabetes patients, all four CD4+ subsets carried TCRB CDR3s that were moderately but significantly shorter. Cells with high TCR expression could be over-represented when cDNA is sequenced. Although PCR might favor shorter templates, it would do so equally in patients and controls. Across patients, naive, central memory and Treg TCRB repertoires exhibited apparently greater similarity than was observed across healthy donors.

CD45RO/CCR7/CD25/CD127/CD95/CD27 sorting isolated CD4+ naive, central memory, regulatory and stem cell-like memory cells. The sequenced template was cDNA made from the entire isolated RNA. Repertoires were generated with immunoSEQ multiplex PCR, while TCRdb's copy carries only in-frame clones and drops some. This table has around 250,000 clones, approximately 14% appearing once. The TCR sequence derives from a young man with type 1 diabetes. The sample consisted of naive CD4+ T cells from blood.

The CDR3 reads CASSSGMGTYEQYF. The CDR3 DNA follows: TGTGCCAGCAGCTCAGGGATGGGAACCTACGAGCAGTACTTC. This rearrangement joins TRBV4-2 to TRBJ2-7; TRBD1 is a possible D gene (5 bases). Germline V lookup: CDR1 LGHNA, CDR2 YNFKEQ. The CDR3 has 14 amino acids. V was trimmed by 5 bases and J by 2 bases, leaving 13 bases between them.